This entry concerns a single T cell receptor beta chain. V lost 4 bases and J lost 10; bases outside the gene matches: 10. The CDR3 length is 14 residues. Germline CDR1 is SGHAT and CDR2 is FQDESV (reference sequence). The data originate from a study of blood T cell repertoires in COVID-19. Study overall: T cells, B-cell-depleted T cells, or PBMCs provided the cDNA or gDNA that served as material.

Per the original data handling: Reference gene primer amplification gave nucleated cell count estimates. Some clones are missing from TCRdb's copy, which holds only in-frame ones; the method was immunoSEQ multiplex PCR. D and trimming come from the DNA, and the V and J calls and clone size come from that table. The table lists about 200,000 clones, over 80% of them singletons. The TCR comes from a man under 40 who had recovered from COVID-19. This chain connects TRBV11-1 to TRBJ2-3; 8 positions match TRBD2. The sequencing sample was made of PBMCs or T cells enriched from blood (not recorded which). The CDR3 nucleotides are TGTGCCAGCAGCTCCTTAGCGGGATCTGCCGCGCAGTATTTT. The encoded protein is CASSSLAGSAAQYF.